This TCR beta chain appears in the sequencing data of a study of T cell clonotyping in hematopoietic cell transplantation. Method: immunoSEQ multiplex PCR; TCRdb's copy keeps in-frame clones and lacks some. The table has under 45,000 clones, 95% seen once. The time point: recipient sample about 28 days before transplant, after cytoreduction. Recipients were bled about 28 days pretransplant and at posttransplant days 30, 100, 180. Trimming removed 0 bases at V and 3 bases at J, with 5 bases between. Germline-derived CDR1 and CDR2 are GTSNPN and SVGIG (reference sequence). This CDR3 spans 12 amino acids.

This chain links TRBV30 with TRBJ1-1; D gene unclear. The sample was peripheral blood mononuclear cells, taken before stem cell transplant. The TCR sequence derives from a man aged 35-49 years with chronic myeloid leukemia. Some clones in this sample may be carry-over from other donors' samples. The CDR3 bases are TGTGCCTGGAGTGTTTTAGACACTGAAGCTTTCTTT. It is translated as CAWSVLDTEAFF. The full variable domain, rest sourced from reference TRBV30 and TRBJ1-1, is SQTIHQWPATLVQPVGSPLSLECTVEGTSNPNLYWYRQAAGRGLQLLFYSVGIGQISSEVPQNLSASRPQDRQFILSSKKLLLSDSGFYLCAWSVLDTEAFFGQGTRLTVV.